This record looks at one T cell receptor (beta chain) sequence and its context. The antigen is not known. These data originate in a study of blood T cells in healthy people across ages. Study results and caveats: Calculation of diversity from one million T cells yielded estimates considered to be underestimates. When set beside aged donors, long-lived donors presented more naive CD4+ cells and higher diversity.

The CDR3 is made up of 15 amino acids. The V end lost 3 bases, the J end lost 2 bases, and 13 bases lay between the germline ends. Germline values: CDR1 KGHSH, CDR2 LQKENI. For the second PCR, which ran for roughly 7 to 11 cycles, a sample-barcoded 5' primer and a J-beta primer mix were used. The authors tagged each cDNA molecule using a template-switch adaptor with 12 random nucleotides. TCRdb analysed the 5' RACE reads with MiXCR anew, one entry per CDR3 protein. The repertoire holds about 1.4 million distinct CDR3 sequences, with approximately 59% as singletons. Sequenced input: blood. This rearrangement joins TRBV18 to TRBJ2-5, with a tentative D call TRBD1 (6 bases). The source is a man younger than 35 in good health. The CDR3 here is CASSPTGQLQETQYF. The CDR3 nucleotides read TGTGCCAGCTCACCGACGGGACAATTACAAGAGACCCAGTACTTC.